This paragraph reports one T cell receptor beta chain. Its antigen is still unknown. Within one base of it there is no much larger clone, and no base qualities were kept. This specimen belongs to a study of T cell responses to AZD1222 COVID-19 vaccine (dated by TCRdb to 2020 to 2023). Looking at the study overall: AZD1222 recipients with second doses at about 4 weeks or about 12 weeks were pooled, because spike-specific TCR depth and breadth did not differ between schedules. A total of just over 230 trial participants underwent TCR sequencing, of whom 200 to 220 had received two doses of AZD1222 and 26 had received two doses of the MenACWY control vaccine. Trial participants were enrolled by age into 18-55, 56-69 and 70-plus year subgroups, with 148, 28 and 57 TCR-sequenced participants respectively.

V ends up 10 bases short and J 3 bases short, with an unmatched junction base count of 15. The CDR3 numbers 15 residues from cysteine through phenylalanine. Only the CDR3 DNA stays, 45 bases, in frame from base 1. The germline V gene (reference sequence) supplies CDR1 SEHNR and CDR2 FQNEAQ. Points the paper makes about the study in general: Participants were mostly white British, with more females than males. The authors suggested clonal diversity may have been underestimated. After two AZD1222 doses, spike-specific TCR breadth and depth were significantly higher than at day 0 and than in MenACWY recipients. Because no day 14 peak-response samples were available, repertoires were characterized only after the peak T cell response. In the small 56-69-year group, the increase in depth fell short of significance, most likely because of low power. Conclusions about previously exposed vaccinees were limited because only 6 or 7 AZD1222 recipients were SARS-CoV-2 seropositive at baseline. Nearly half of unique spike-specific TCRs reportedly recognized epitopes outside regions mutated in the B.1.351 and B.1.1.7 variants. The vaccine-associated CD4 TCRs covered the entire spike protein, and the dominant responses fell in regions 160-218 and 743-854.

The CDR3 regions of human TCRbeta chains were subjected to immunosequencing. Turning to the authors' computational methods: TCRs in the repertoires were matched against a reference library of SARS-CoV-2-specific TCRs that had been generated with the MIRA antigen-specificity platform. Breadth was defined as the fraction of unique TCRs that were SARS-CoV-2-associated. Depth was defined as the fraction of total T cells that were SARS-CoV-2-associated. Using the MIRA data, each spike-specific TCR was assigned both to the spike region to which the TCR was reactive and to a CD4 or CD8 class. Log10-transformed breadth and depth values were compared by one-way ANOVA with Sidak's multiple comparisons tests. The table comes from immuneACCESS by way of TCRdb, which keeps in-frame sequences with V and J called. Part of the clones is missing from these tables; in studies checked, under half for an unresolved V gene and the rest for unknown reasons. V and J calls and clone size are copied from that table; D and trimming were computed from the DNA. In this sample the table shows 150,000 to 200,000 clones, 85% to 95% of which occur a single time. Under 11% of the sample is in the top ten clones.

The time point label for this specimen denotes: baseline before first vaccination. Samples from vaccinated people were obtained from the UK trials COV001 and COV002, which included a single-blind randomized controlled phase 2/3 trial of AZD1222 (ChAdOx1 nCoV-19) in healthy adults. Trial participant PBMC samples were collected at day 0 and day 28 after the second dose for TCRbeta chain sequencing. Sequencing was performed on peripheral blood, taken on day 0 of AZD1222 vaccination. This receptor was taken from an adult in good health. The rearranged segments are TRBV7-9 and TRBJ2-7; 7 bases in the middle match TRBD2. Here the CDR3 is given as CAIILTSEAIYEQYF. The DNA reads TGTGCCATTATTCTTACTAGCGAAGCCATCTACGAGCAGTACTTC.